This TCR beta chain was retrieved from a study of cytomegalovirus exposure and HLA in healthy donors. Study overall: The platform used for the 120 or so validation repertoires matched that of the roughly 700 first-cohort repertoires, a later analysis reported. Points from the study as a whole: TCR beta chains numbering some 150 were designated cytomegalovirus-associated. Reported results showed that the classifier diagnosed cytomegalovirus status with high specificity and sensitivity. In vitro assays verified that three CMV-associated chains recognized CMV antigens specifically.

As regards this clone: Its antigen is unidentified.

This table comes from immunoSEQ multiplex PCR, and its TCRdb copy is limited to in-frame clones, with some not included. The table lists 70,000 to 95,000 clones, approximately 93% of them singletons. The CDR3 is 15 residues long. Germline V gene data show CDR1 as SNHLY and CDR2 as FYNNEI. Trimming stripped 7 bases from V and 5 bases from J, with 20 bases between. The receptor comes from a woman aged 25 to 39 in good health and CMV-seronegative. This chain connects TRBV2 to TRBJ1-1; TRBD1 might be the D (6 bases). The sequencing input was PBMCs. The CDR3 DNA reads TGTGCCAGCATTTCTGGGGGGGCGGGGGGGACTGAAGCTTTCTTT. It yields the protein CASISGGAGGTEAFF.